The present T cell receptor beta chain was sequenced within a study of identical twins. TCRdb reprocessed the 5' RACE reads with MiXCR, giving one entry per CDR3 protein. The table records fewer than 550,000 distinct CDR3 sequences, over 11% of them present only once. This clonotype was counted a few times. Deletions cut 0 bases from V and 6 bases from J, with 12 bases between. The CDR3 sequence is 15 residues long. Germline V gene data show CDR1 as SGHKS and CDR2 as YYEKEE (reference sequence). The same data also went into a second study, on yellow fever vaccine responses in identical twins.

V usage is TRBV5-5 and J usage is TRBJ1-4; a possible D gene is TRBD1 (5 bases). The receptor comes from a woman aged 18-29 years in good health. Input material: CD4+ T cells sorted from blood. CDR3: CASSLETGRYEKLFF. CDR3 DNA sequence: TGTGCCAGCAGCTTGGAAACGGGGCGCTATGAAAAACTGTTTTTT. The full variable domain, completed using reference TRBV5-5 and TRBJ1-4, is DAGVTQSPTHLIKTRGQQVTLRCSPISGHKSVSWYQQVLGQGPQFIFQYYEKEERGRGNFPDRFSARQFPNYSSELNVNALLLGDSALYLCASSLETGRYEKLFFGSGTQLSVL.